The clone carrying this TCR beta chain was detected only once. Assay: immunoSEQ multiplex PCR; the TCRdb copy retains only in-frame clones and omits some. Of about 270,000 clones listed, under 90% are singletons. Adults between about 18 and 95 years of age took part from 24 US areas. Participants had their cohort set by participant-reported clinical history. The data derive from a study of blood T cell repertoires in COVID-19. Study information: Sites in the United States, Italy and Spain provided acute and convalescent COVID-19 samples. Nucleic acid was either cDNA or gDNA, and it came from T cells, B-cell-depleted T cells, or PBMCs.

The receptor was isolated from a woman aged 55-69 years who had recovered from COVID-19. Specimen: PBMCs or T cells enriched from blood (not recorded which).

Here the CDR3 DNA reads TGTGCCAGCAGCCCCAGCGGGGGGCTCTACAATGAGCAGTTCTTC. Translating it yields CASSPSGGLYNEQFF. The chain joins TRBV7-3 to TRBJ2-1; 9 nucleotides align to TRBD2. V lost 5 bases and J lost 3; bases outside the gene matches: 5. Germline V gene lookup returns CDR1 SGHTA and CDR2 FQGTGA. There are 15 residues in the CDR3.